This TCR beta chain was captured by sequencing in a study of T cells in Graves' hyperthyroidism and ophthalmopathy. What was amplified from RNA transcripts were TCR beta CDR3 regions. First-round RT-PCR targeting the TCR CDR3 was performed with the HTBI primer set. Using its own MiXCR run on the multiplex PCR reads, TCRdb lists one record per CDR3 protein. The sample carries more than 600,000 distinct CDR3 sequences, around 17% recorded once. This clonotype was detected many times. Its specificity is not known. Findings and caveats of the study: Clonotypes that were expanded in thyroid above 0.001 mostly appeared in blood too.

Patients having uncontrolled infection, another autoimmune disease, pregnancy or lactation were not included. The source of the PBMCs was 10 ml of fresh peripheral blood. Germline lookup yields CDR1 LGHDT and CDR2 YNNKEL (reference sequence). CDR3 length: 16 residues. V shed 1 base, J shed 10 bases, and the junction held 13 bases outside the gene matches. Sequenced sample: blood. The gene calls are TRBV3-1 and TRBJ2-1; 7 nucleotides agree with TRBD2. The receptor comes from a man younger than 35 with Graves' hyperthyroidism. CDR3 residues: CASSQVGRTRGGEQFF. CDR3 in DNA: TGTGCCAGCAGCCAAGTTGGTAGGACTAGAGGTGGCGAGCAGTTCTTC.